This paragraph reports one T cell receptor beta chain. These data are taken from a study of technical replicates of blood from a few donors. Data came from immunoSEQ multiplex PCR; TCRdb stores just in-frame clones and leaves some out. The sample has about 75,000 clones; 95% to 98% are singletons. The germline V gene has CDR1 MDHEN and CDR2 SYDVKM. J lost 3 bases, V lost 4 bases, and 3 bases had no gene match. This CDR3 region has 13 residues. The specimen sequenced was T cells isolated from PBMCs. The receptor was derived from a human donor in good health. The chain carries TRBV28 and TRBJ2-7, with 7 bases matching TRBD1. The CDR3 region is CASSYRGDYEQYF. Written as DNA, the CDR3 is TGTGCCAGCAGTTACAGGGGCGACTACGAGCAGTACTTC.